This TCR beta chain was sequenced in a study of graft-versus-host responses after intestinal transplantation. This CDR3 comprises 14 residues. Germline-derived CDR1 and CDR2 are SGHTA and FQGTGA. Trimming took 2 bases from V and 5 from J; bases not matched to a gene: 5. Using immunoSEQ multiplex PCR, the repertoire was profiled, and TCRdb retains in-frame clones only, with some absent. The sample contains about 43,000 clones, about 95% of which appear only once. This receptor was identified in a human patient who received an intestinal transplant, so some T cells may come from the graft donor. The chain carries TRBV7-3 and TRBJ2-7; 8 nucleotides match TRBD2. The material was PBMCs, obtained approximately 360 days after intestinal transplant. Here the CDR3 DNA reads TGTGCCAGCAGCTTAGGGGGACTAGTCCACGAGCAGTACTTC. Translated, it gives CASSLGGLVHEQYF.